What follows is one T cell receptor beta chain and its context. This entry belongs to a study of blood T cell repertoires in COVID-19. Study processing details: The authors estimated nucleated cell counts from reference gene primer amplification. Only in-frame clones appear in the TCRdb table, and some are missing; sequencing was by immunoSEQ multiplex PCR. V, J and clone size are taken as reported in that table, and D and trimming were inferred from the DNA itself. In the table there are 410,000 or so clones, roughly 85% of which are singletons. With 5 bases removed from V and 2 bases from J, the gap between germline ends came to 15 bases. The CDR3 runs to 15 residues. Germline V CDR1 and CDR2: LNHDA, SQIVND (reference sequence).

This chain joins TRBV19 and TRBJ1-2; a possible D gene is TRBD1 (5 bases). The clonotype was recovered from a woman younger than 45 with active or convalescent COVID-19. The sequenced sample was peripheral blood. In DNA form, the CDR3 reads TGTGCCAGTAGTGCTACAGGATTTCAGAACTATGGCTACACCTTC. Its translation: CASSATGFQNYGYTF.